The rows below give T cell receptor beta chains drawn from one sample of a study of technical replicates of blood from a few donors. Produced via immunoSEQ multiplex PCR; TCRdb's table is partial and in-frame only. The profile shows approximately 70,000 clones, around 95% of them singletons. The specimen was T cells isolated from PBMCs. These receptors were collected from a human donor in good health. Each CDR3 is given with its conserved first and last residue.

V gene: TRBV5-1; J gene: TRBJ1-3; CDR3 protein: CASSLASLPGSGNTIYF
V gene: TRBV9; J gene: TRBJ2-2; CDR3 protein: CASSVVGGLTGELFF
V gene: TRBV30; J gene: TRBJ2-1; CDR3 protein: CAWSAGTSSYNEQFF
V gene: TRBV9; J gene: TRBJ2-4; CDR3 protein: CASSPGDREGLLVKNIQYF
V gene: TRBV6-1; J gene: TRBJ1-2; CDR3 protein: CASSGPPWDSLHYGYTF
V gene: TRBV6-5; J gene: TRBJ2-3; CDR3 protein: CASRSRPFQDTQYF
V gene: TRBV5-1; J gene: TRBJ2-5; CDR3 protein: CASSLPQGETQYF
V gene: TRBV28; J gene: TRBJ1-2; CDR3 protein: CASSPPNRRQGRDGYTF
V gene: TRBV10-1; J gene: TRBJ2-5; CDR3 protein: CASSPNRVAFGAGRTQYF
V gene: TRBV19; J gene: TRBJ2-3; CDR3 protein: CASRSGGTTTDTQYF
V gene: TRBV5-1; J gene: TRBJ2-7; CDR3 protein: CASSPGTGAPPFNYEQYF
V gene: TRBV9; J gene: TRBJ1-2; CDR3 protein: CASSVGGQGHYGYTF
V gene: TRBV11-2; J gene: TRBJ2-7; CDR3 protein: CASSPRRDRGTYEQYF
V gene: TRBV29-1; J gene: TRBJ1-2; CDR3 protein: CSVANWGLHGRYGYTF
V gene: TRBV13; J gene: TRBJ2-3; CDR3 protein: CASRGSGSGVDTQYF
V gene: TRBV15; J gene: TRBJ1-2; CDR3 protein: CATSRGGGEKRLGYGYTF
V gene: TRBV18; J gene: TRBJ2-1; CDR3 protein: CASSPPLAGSSYNEQFF
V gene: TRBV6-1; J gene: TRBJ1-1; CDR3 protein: CASKSGTQNTEAFF
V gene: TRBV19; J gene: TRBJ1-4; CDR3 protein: CASSIGSSNEKLFF
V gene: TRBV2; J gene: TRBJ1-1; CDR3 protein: CASGQGANTEAFF
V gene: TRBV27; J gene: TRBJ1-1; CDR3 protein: CASGTASAGGTEAFF
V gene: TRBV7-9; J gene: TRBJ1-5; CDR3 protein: CASSSSPGQGWGNQPQHF
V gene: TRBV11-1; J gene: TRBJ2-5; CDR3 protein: CASSLDLSGFQETQYF
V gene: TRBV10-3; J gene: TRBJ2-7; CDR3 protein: CAITDRGVNYEQYF
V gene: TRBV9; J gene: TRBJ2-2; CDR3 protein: CASSRTSGNTGELFF
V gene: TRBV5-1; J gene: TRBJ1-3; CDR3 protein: CASSLGQFSGNTIYF
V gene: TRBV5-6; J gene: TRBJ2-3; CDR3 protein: CASSRTSRNTQYF
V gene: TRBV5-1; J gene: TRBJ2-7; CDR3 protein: CASSSTPTGGDEQYF
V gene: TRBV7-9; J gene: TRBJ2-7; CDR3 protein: CASSPRAGSSYEQYF
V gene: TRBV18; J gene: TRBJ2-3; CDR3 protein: CASFARLSTDTQYF
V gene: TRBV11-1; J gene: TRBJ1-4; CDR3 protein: CASSSTTGQANEKLFF
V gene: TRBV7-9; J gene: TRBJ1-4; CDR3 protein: CASRTTGGATNEKLFF
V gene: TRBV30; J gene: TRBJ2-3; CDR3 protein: CAWSGTSGRSTDTQYF
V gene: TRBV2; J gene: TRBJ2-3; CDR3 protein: CASRGGDTQYF
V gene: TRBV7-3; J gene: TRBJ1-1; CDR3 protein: CASSNAQGPRNTEAFF
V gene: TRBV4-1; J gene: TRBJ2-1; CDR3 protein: CASSQGAPSGDGREQFF
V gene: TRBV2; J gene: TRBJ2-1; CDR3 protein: CALPTWTSGNNEQFF
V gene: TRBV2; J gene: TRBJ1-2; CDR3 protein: CASRKDGGVWGYTF